Below are 22 T cell receptor beta chains sequenced from a single sample in a study of vaccination effects on CD4 cells after COVID-19. No antigen has been assigned to these receptors. Here immunoSEQ multiplex PCR was the method, and the copy in TCRdb shows in-frame clones only, minus some. Counted here are about 66,000 clones, 76% occurring once; the ten biggest clones make up 0.75% to 1%. Expansion of antigen-specific CD4+ T cells with viral peptide pools was carried out by the ViraFEST assay before sequencing. A roughly ten-day culture period preceded the isolation of CD4+ T cells. Either the mRNA-1273 or the BNT162b2 vaccine was given to participants as two doses. The sequenced sample was CD4+ T cells from PBMCs cultured with HCoV-OC43 spike peptides, obtained after COVID-19 vaccination. Subset here: HCoV-OC43 spike overlapping peptide pool stimulation. Every receptor here comes from a human donor who received a COVID-19 vaccine.

This clone was detected once. The genes are TRBV6-5 and TRBJ2-7; TRBD2 matches at 8 bases. The V segment lost 6 bases and the J segment 5 bases; nucleotides outside the gene matches: 12. CDR1 and CDR2 from the germline V gene are MNHEY and SVGAGI. This CDR3 region has 15 residues. In DNA form, the CDR3 reads TGTGCCAGCAGGGCGGGAGGCCCCCCAAAGGACGAGCAGTACGTC. It is translated as CASRAGGPPKDEQYV.

In its sample, this clone was seen a few times. The chain uses TRBV14 and TRBJ1-1; D remains unclear. This CDR3 is 13 amino acids long. The germline V gene has CDR1 SGHDN and CDR2 FVKESK. Trimming shortened V by 5 bases and J by 5 bases, and 12 bases separated the two germline ends. In DNA form, the CDR3 reads TGTGCCAGCAGCGGCGCCCTTGGGACTGAAGCTTTCTTT. It is translated as CASSGALGTEAFF.

V gene TRBV6-2 or TRBV6-3 combines with J gene TRBJ2-7, with 7 bases identical to TRBD1. The CDR3 loop spans 16 amino acids. Per the germline V gene, CDR1 is MNHEY and CDR2 is SVGEGT. Trimming cost V 0 bases and J 3 bases; bases outside gene matches: 8. This CDR3 reads CASSYSEGASDYEQYV. The CDR3 DNA follows: TGTGCCAGCAGTTACTCAGAGGGGGCGTCCGACTACGAGCAGTACGTC.

The rearrangement joins TRBV6-6 to TRBJ1-6, with 7 bases identical to TRBD1. CDR1 MNHNY and CDR2 SVGAGI come from the germline V gene (reference sequence). CDR3 length equals 18 residues. The trim removed 5 bases at V and 0 bases at J, leaving 10 bases unmatched. In nucleotides, the CDR3 is TGTGCCAGCAGTCGACAGGGCCCAAGAACCTCCTATAATTCACCCCTCCACTTT. It is translated as CASSRQGPRTSYNSPLHF.

CDR3 residues: CASSPSGGGTDTQYF. CDR3 bases: TGTGCCAGCTCACCTTCTGGCGGGGGGACAGATACGCAGTATTTT. The chain has TRBV18 and TRBJ2-3; 8 nucleotides agree with TRBD2. The CDR3 spans 15 residues. The V segment lost 3 bases and the J segment 3 bases; nucleotides outside the gene matches: 5. From germline, CDR1 is KGHSH and CDR2 LQKENI.

The J gene is TRBJ2-3, the V gene TRBV7-2, with 8 nucleotides matching TRBD2. CDR1 and CDR2 (germline): SGHTA, FQGNSA. J lost 3 bases, V lost 1 base, and 3 bases had no gene match. This CDR3 has 15 residues. CDR3 amino acids: CASSLEAGATDTQYF. Here the CDR3 DNA reads TGTGCCAGCAGCTTAGAAGCGGGGGCTACAGATACGCAGTATTTT. Full variable domain (missing parts from reference TRBV7-2 and TRBJ2-3): GAGVSQSPSNKVTEKGKDVELRCDPISGHTALYWYRQSLGQGLEFLIYFQGNSAPDKSGLPSDRFSAERTGGSVSTLTIQRTQQEDSAVYLCASSLEAGATDTQYFGPGTRLTVL.

The V call is TRBV28, the J call TRBJ1-3; D is ambiguous. V was cut by 3 bases and J by 1 base, with 4 bases left in between. Germline-derived CDR1 and CDR2 are MDHEN and SYDVKM. There are 13 residues in the CDR3. The CDR3 sequence: CASSFSSGNTIYF. Here the CDR3 DNA reads TGTGCCAGCAGTTTCTCATCTGGAAACACCATATATTTT.

This clone was observed a few times. The V gene is TRBV7-9, the J gene TRBJ2-7; TRBD1 matches at 8 bases. The J segment lost 7 bases and the V segment lost 5 bases, leaving 13 bases of the junction unmatched. The CDR3 spans 15 residues. Germline V gene sequence: CDR1 SEHNR, CDR2 FQNEAQ (reference sequence). CDR3 loop: CASSPSGQGATEQYV. The CDR3 nucleotides are TGTGCCAGCAGCCCTTCTGGGCAGGGGGCGACTGAGCAGTACGTC.

This clone occurred once. The chain couples TRBV7-3 to TRBJ1-2; 8 nucleotides line up with TRBD1. The V gene end was trimmed by 5 bases and the J gene end by 3 bases; junction bases not matched to a gene: 5. This CDR3 is built from 14 residues. Germline V gene lookup returns CDR1 SGHTA and CDR2 FQGTGA. The CDR3 DNA is TGTGCCAGCAGCCCCGCGGACAGGGACTATGGCTACACCTTC. Encoded protein: CASSPADRDYGYTF.

This clone was detected only a few times. The V and J genes are TRBV24-1 and TRBJ2-5, with D perhaps matching TRBD2 (5 bases). CDR3 length: 12 residues. Germline CDR1 reads KGHDR; CDR2 reads SFDVKD. The ends were cut back, 5 bases at V and 5 bases at J, with 8 bases in the middle. CDR3 amino acids: CATSAPGETQYF. For the CDR3, the DNA is TGTGCCACCAGTGCCCCGGGGGAGACCCAGTACTTC.

This chain uses TRBV18 with TRBJ1-4; D is unresolved. V gave up 4 bases and J gave up 7 bases, with 10 bases separating them. This CDR3 is built from 13 residues. The germline V gene encodes CDR1 KGHSH and CDR2 LQKENI. CDR3 amino acids: CASSRGLTEKLFF. The CDR3 DNA reads as TGTGCCAGCTCACGCGGTCTGACTGAAAAACTGTTTTTT.

This clone has more than one count but fewer than ten. This chain uses TRBV2 with TRBJ2-5, with 8 nucleotides matching TRBD1. The CDR3 extends over 13 amino acids. J was trimmed by 5 bases and V by 4 bases; bases with no gene match: 3. Germline CDR1 and CDR2: SNHLY and FYNNEI. The CDR3 is CASSARGPETQYF. For the CDR3, the DNA is TGTGCCAGCAGTGCCAGGGGGCCGGAGACCCAGTACTTC.

The J gene is TRBJ2-3, the V gene TRBV29-1; TRBD2 matches 9 bases. V trimming: 3 bases; J trimming: 5 bases; junction bases outside the gene matches: 9. This CDR3 is built from 15 residues. The V gene's germline CDR1 is SQVTM and CDR2 ANQGSEA. CDR3 nucleotide sequence: TGCAGCGTTGATGGGGCGGGGGGGCCGGTAGATACGCAGTATTTT. Protein sequence: CSVDGAGGPVDTQYF.

The chain couples TRBV12-3 or TRBV12-4 to TRBJ1-5; D is unresolved. This CDR3 spans 13 amino acids. The V end was cut by 5 bases, the J end by 4 bases, with 9 bases between. The chain's CDR3 is CASSTGRNQPQHF. CDR3 in DNA: TGTGCCAGCAGTACCGGACGGAATCAGCCCCAGCATTTT.

This clone came up a few times. The chain uses TRBV10-3 and TRBJ1-1; 8 bases align to TRBD1. CDR3 length equals 13 residues. The germline V gene has CDR1 ENHRY and CDR2 SYGVKD. With V trimmed by 6 bases and J by 0 bases, 0 bases remained unmatched. This CDR3 is CAIRTGVNTEAFF. The CDR3 nucleotides read TGTGCCATCAGGACAGGGGTGAACACTGAAGCTTTCTTT.

The chain combines TRBV2 with TRBJ2-2, with 11 bases matching TRBD1. The CDR3 has 15 amino acids. Trimming removed 3 bases from V and 7 bases from J; junction bases left unmatched: 4. Germline CDR1 and CDR2: SNHLY and FYNNEI. The CDR3 reads CASSDRDRGVGELFF. The CDR3 DNA reads TGTGCCAGCAGTGATCGGGACAGGGGGGTCGGGGAGCTGTTTTTT.

CDR3 in DNA: TGTGCCAGCACTCCCCAAGGACGGAGAAATCAGCCCCAGCATTTT. It yields the protein CASTPQGRRNQPQHF. The chain has TRBV6-6 and TRBJ1-5; unclear D gene. This CDR3 has 15 residues. Trimming took 7 bases from V and 4 from J, leaving 17 bases between them. The germline gives CDR1 MNHNY, CDR2 SVGAGI (reference sequence).

This clone showed up just a few times. The J gene is TRBJ1-5, the V gene TRBV6-4; 7 bases agree with TRBD1. CDR1 is MRHNA, CDR2 SNTAGT, per germline. This CDR3 contains 14 residues. V trimming: 5 bases; J trimming: 4 bases; junction bases outside the gene matches: 5. In DNA, the CDR3 is TGTGCCAGCAGTTCGACAGGGAATAATCAGCCCCAGCATTTT. Residues: CASSSTGNNQPQHF.

The rearrangement joins TRBV5-1 to TRBJ2-5; D may be TRBD1 (6 bases). V was clipped by 0 bases and J by 6 bases, with 9 bases between them. CDR1 is SGHRS, CDR2 YFSETQ, per germline. The CDR3 runs to 13 residues. In nucleotides, the CDR3 is TGCGCCAGCAGCTTGGACAGGGTTAAGACCCAGTACTTC. The encoded protein is CASSLDRVKTQYF. The whole variable domain, remainder taken from reference TRBV5-1 and TRBJ2-5, is KAGVTQTPRYLIKTRGQQVTLSCSPISGHRSVSWYQQTPGQGLQFLFEYFSETQRNKGNFPGRFSGRQFSNSRSEMNVSTLELGDSALYLCASSLDRVKTQYFGPGTRLLVL.

This rearrangement joins TRBV5-1 to TRBJ2-7, with TRBD1 matching 8 bases. V was clipped by 3 bases and J by 6 bases; unmatched bases: 5. Germline V gene sequence: CDR1 SGHRS, CDR2 YFSETQ. The CDR3 extends over 13 amino acids. This CDR3 is CASSSTTGGEQYV. CDR3 sequence (DNA): TGCGCCAGCAGCTCGACCACAGGGGGCGAGCAGTACGTC.

The rearrangement uses TRBV4-1 and TRBJ2-2, with D perhaps assigned TRBD1 or TRBD2 (5 bases each). Between the trimmed V and J ends, which lost 1 base and 8 bases, there was a span of 17 bases. This CDR3 is built from 16 residues. Germline V gene sequence: CDR1 MGHRA, CDR2 YSYEKL. CDR3 amino acids: CASSQGGTHGGGELFF. In nucleotides, the CDR3 is TGCGCCAGCAGCCAAGGGGGGACCCATGGTGGGGGGGAGCTGTTTTTT.

The chain is built from TRBV7-2 and TRBJ1-2; the D is unclear. Germline loops: CDR1 SGHTA, CDR2 FQGNSA. The length of the CDR3 is 13 residues. Between the trimmed V and J ends, which lost 3 bases and 5 bases, there was a span of 10 bases. The CDR3 DNA is TGTGCCAGCAGCTTGGCACAGCAATATGGCTACACCTTC. Encoded protein: CASSLAQQYGYTF.